The source of this T cell receptor (beta chain) is a study of molecular identifiers for immune sequencing clone quantification. CDR1 and CDR2 (germline): MNHNS, SASEGT. V lost 1 base, J lost 4 bases, and 14 bases lay in between. The CDR3 has 17 residues. TCRdb re-analysed the PCR reads in MiXCR, keeping a single row per CDR3 protein. The sample lists about 320,000 distinct CDR3 sequences, around 21% occurring once. This clonotype showed up many times. Its antigen is not identified. Points from the study as a whole: One cell's worth of spiked Jurkat TCR RNA was reportedly detectable among about a million naive cells.

Source material: naive CD8+ T cells from blood, with Jurkat cell RNA spiked in. Subset described: FACS-sorted CD8+CD4-CCR7+CD45RA+ naive T cells. The source is a human donor in good health. Some libraries in this study had Jurkat cell RNA spiked in. The chain couples TRBV6-1 to TRBJ1-6, with a tentative D call TRBD1 (5 bases). In nucleotides, the CDR3 is TGTGCCAGCAGTGAAGTGAGTTGGGACCCTTATAATTCACCCCTCCACTTT. This translates into CASSEVSWDPYNSPLHF.